This is a list of T cell receptor beta chains from one sample in a study of CD8+ T cells in alopecia areata. Some clones are missing from TCRdb's copy, which holds only in-frame ones; the method was immunoSEQ multiplex PCR. This sample yields 150,000 to 200,000 clones, of which 50% to 65% are seen a single time; over 4% belongs to the top ten. The source material was CD4+ T cells sorted from blood. The source of these receptors is a human donor in good health. The CDR3 runs from the conserved cysteine through the conserved F or W. The D gene is left open where the match is weak. Where a row states a size, it is once, few, many or the class of an expanded clone; other rows omit it.

DNA,CDR3,J,size,length,D,V
TGTGCCAGCAGTTTGGTGGGTAAGAACACTGAAGCTTTCTTT,CASSLVGKNTEAFF,TRBJ1-1,NA,14,NA,TRBV6-5
TGCGCCAGCTCAATGGACCAGGCGGGCACCGGGGAGCTGTTTTTT,CASSMDQAGTGELFF,TRBJ2-2,NA,15,NA,TRBV5-1
TGCAGCGCCGCCAGGGGCTCCGGGGAGCTGTTTTTT,CSAARGSGELFF,TRBJ2-2,NA,12,NA,TRBV29-1
TGTGCCAGCTCGGCTAGCGGGAACGCACTAGATACGCAGTATTTT,CASSASGNALDTQYF,TRBJ2-3,few,15,TRBD2,TRBV9
TGTGCCAGCAGCTTAGGGGACAGCCTCAATCAGCCCCAGCATTTT,CASSLGDSLNQPQHF,TRBJ1-5,NA,15,TRBD1,TRBV7-8
TGTGCCTGGCGTCGGCGGACGTCCGGCGGGGAGCTGTTTTTT,CAWRRRTSGGELFF,TRBJ2-2,NA,14,NA,TRBV30
TGTGCCAGCAGCCTCACCCAGGGACCGGGCGAGCAGTACTTC,CASSLTQGPGEQYF,TRBJ2-7,NA,14,NA,TRBV9
TGTGCCCACCAGAACAATCTCTATGGCTACACCTTC,CAHQNNLYGYTF,TRBJ1-2,NA,12,NA,TRBV28
TGTGCCAGCAGCCCGGGACTTTCCCGGGTCGGGACCGGGGAGCTGTTTTTT,CASSPGLSRVGTGELFF,TRBJ2-2,few,17,NA,TRBV9
TGTGCCACCCGGCGTGAGGGACACTATGGCTACACCTTC,CATRREGHYGYTF,TRBJ1-2,NA,13,NA,TRBV27
TGTGCCAGCAGCTTGTATTCAACCTTCTCTTCCTACGAGCAGTACTTC,CASSLYSTFSSYEQYF,TRBJ2-7,NA,16,NA,TRBV5-6
TGTGCCAGCAGCTGGAAGGGGGGCGGGGAGCTGTTTTTT,CASSWKGGGELFF,TRBJ2-2,few,13,NA,TRBV7-2
TGCAGCGTTGGGCTAGAGACCCAGTACTTC,CSVGLETQYF,TRBJ2-5,NA,10,NA,TRBV29-1
TGCGCCAGCAGCCCTGCTGGGAAATCCGGGACAAGCTCCTACGAGCAGTACTTC,CASSPAGKSGTSSYEQYF,TRBJ2-7,NA,18,NA,TRBV5-1
TGTGCCACCAGCAGTGGGACTAGCGGCCAAGAGACCCAGTACTTC,CATSSGTSGQETQYF,TRBJ2-5,once,15,TRBD2,TRBV15
TGTGCCAGCAGCGGACAGTTGGCGAACACCGGGGAGCTGTTTTTT,CASSGQLANTGELFF,TRBJ2-2,NA,15,NA,TRBV2
TGCAGCGTTAGATCCCTTCTAGCGGGAGATCCCCCTAGCTCCTACAATGAGCAGTTCTTC,CSVRSLLAGDPPSSYNEQFF,TRBJ2-1,NA,20,TRBD2,TRBV29-1
TGTGCCACTACTCCCGACAGGGGATCCTACGAGCAGTACTTC,CATTPDRGSYEQYF,TRBJ2-7,NA,14,TRBD1,TRBV15
TGTGCCAGCAATCAGGTCTATGAGAATGAGCAGTTCTTC,CASNQVYENEQFF,TRBJ2-1,many,13,NA,TRBV2
TGTGCCAGCAAGGGGGGACGGTGGAACTATGGCTACACCTTC,CASKGGRWNYGYTF,TRBJ1-2,NA,14,NA,TRBV6-5
TGTGCCAGCAGTGAATCGGGAGTTGTTGAGCAGTTCTTC,CASSESGVVEQFF,TRBJ2-1,NA,13,NA,TRBV25-1
TGTGCCAGTAGTATTGTCCCAGGCCGAGGGACCTACGAGCAGTACTTC,CASSIVPGRGTYEQYF,TRBJ2-7,NA,16,NA,TRBV19
TGTGCCTGGAGTGTAGGGGGTGGGAGCACAGATACGCAGTATTTT,CAWSVGGGSTDTQYF,TRBJ2-3,NA,15,NA,TRBV30
TGTGCCAGCATCCGCTACGGCGGAAGACCTGAAGCTTTCTTT,CASIRYGGRPEAFF,TRBJ1-1,NA,14,NA,TRBV28
TGCGCCAGCAGCTTGGAGCGGAACACTGAAGCTTTCTTT,CASSLERNTEAFF,TRBJ1-1,NA,13,NA,TRBV5-1
TGCGCCAGCAGCCAGGACAGGGGACGTGAAAAACTGTTTTTT,CASSQDRGREKLFF,TRBJ1-4,few,14,TRBD1,TRBV4-1
TGTGCCAGCAGGACGACGGGACAGGGCTACTATGGCTACACCTTC,CASRTTGQGYYGYTF,TRBJ1-2,NA,15,TRBD1,TRBV6-6
TGTGCCAGCAGCTTTATCGGAAACACCGGGGAGCTGTTTTTT,CASSFIGNTGELFF,TRBJ2-2,once,14,NA,TRBV7-9
TGCGCCAGCAGCCAAGATCCGGCAGGGGGAAAGTACAATGAGCAGTTCTTC,CASSQDPAGGKYNEQFF,TRBJ2-1,NA,17,TRBD1,TRBV4-1
TGTGCCAGCAGCCTTCTAGCGGGAGAGGGCGAGCAGTACTTC,CASSLLAGEGEQYF,TRBJ2-7,NA,14,TRBD2,TRBV6-5
TGCAGCACTTACAGGGGGCGAGAGACCCAGTACTTC,CSTYRGRETQYF,TRBJ2-5,NA,12,TRBD1,TRBV29-1
TGTGCCAGCAGTTACTCGGGACAGGGGGCTACTGAAGCTTTCTTT,CASSYSGQGATEAFF,TRBJ1-1,NA,15,TRBD1,TRBV6-6
TGTGCCAGCAGCCAGACAGGGCTGGAGACCCAGTACTTC,CASSQTGLETQYF,TRBJ2-5,NA,13,TRBD1,TRBV7-3
TGTGCCAGCAGTTACTCGGCCAGCCGTTTCACAGATACGCAGTATTTT,CASSYSASRFTDTQYF,TRBJ2-3,NA,16,NA,TRBV6-6
TGCGCCAGCAGATACGGGGATGGTGGGGCCAACGTCCTGACTTTC,CASRYGDGGANVLTF,TRBJ2-6,NA,15,NA,TRBV5-1
TGCGCCAGCAGCTTGGCCGGGACAGGCTACGAGCAGTACTTC,CASSLAGTGYEQYF,TRBJ2-7,NA,14,TRBD1,TRBV5-1
TGTGCCAGCAGCCCCGGACAGGGATATGGCTACACCTTC,CASSPGQGYGYTF,TRBJ1-2,many,13,TRBD1,TRBV11-2
TGCGCCAGCAGCCGGGCCGGGGTAGCGCGCTCCTACAATGAGCAGTTCTTC,CASSRAGVARSYNEQFF,TRBJ2-1,few,17,NA,TRBV5-1
TGCAGCCTCCCTGGGGGGTTCTTC,CSLPGGFF,TRBJ2-1,NA,8,NA,TRBV29-1
TGCAGCGTGGGACAGGGAGGATCCTTTCGTACAGCTTTCTTT,CSVGQGGSFRTAFF,TRBJ1-1,NA,14,TRBD1,TRBV29-1
TGTGCCAGCAGGAGGACAGTTGTCGACACTGAAGCTTTCTTT,CASRRTVVDTEAFF,TRBJ1-1,few,14,NA,TRBV6-5
TGCAGCGTTGTGGGTCTACAAGGTAGAGAGACCCAGTACTTC,CSVVGLQGRETQYF,TRBJ2-5,few,14,NA,TRBV29-1
TGTGCCACCAGCAGGGGTCATCGCAGCTACAATGAGCAGTTCTTC,CATSRGHRSYNEQFF,TRBJ2-1,NA,15,NA,TRBV15
TGTGCCAGCAGCGTAAGGGACAGGGGACTTGAGCAGTTCTTC,CASSVRDRGLEQFF,TRBJ2-1,NA,14,TRBD1,TRBV9
TGTGCCAGCAGCACCAAAACGGGACTTATCAATGAGCAGTTCTTC,CASSTKTGLINEQFF,TRBJ2-1,many,15,NA,TRBV7-3
TGTGCCAGCAGCAAGGGTGCCAGACAAGAGACCCAGTACTTC,CASSKGARQETQYF,TRBJ2-5,NA,14,NA,TRBV7-8
TGTGCCAGCAGCCTCCGGACAGGGGGAATTAATCAGCCCCAGCATTTT,CASSLRTGGINQPQHF,TRBJ1-5,NA,16,TRBD1,TRBV2
TGCGCCAGCAGCCAAGATGTAGCCTCAGCGGGAGCTCCTTACGAGCAGTACTTC,CASSQDVASAGAPYEQYF,TRBJ2-7,NA,18,TRBD2,TRBV4-1
TGTGCCAGCAGCCAGGGGGCAGACCCTCAGCCCCAGCATTTT,CASSQGADPQPQHF,TRBJ1-5,NA,14,NA,TRBV4-2